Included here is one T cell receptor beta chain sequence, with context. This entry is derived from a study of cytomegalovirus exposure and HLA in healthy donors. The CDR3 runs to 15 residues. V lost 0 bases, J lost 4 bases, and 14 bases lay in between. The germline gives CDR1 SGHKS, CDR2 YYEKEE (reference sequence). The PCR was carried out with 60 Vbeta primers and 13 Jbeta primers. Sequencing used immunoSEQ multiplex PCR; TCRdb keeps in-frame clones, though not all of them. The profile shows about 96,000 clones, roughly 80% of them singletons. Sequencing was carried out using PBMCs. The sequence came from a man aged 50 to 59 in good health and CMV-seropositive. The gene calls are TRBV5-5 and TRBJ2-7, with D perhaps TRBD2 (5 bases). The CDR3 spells CASSLEAGLAYEQYF. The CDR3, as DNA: TGTGCCAGCAGCTTGGAGGCTGGGCTAGCTTACGAGCAGTACTTC.